Sequencing of this T cell receptor beta chain was carried out in a study of blood T cells in healthy people across ages. Study results and limitations: Unsorted PBMCs prevented conclusive naive versus antigen-experienced comparison. Per million T cells, TCR beta diversity dropped roughly linearly as age increased.

Note on this clonotype: The antigen remains unidentified.

Primers used in a second PCR of about 7 to 12 cycles were a sample-barcoded 5' primer and a J-beta primer mix. Every cDNA molecule bore a tag from a template-switch adaptor containing 12 random nucleotides. TCRdb redid the calling of the 5' RACE reads with MiXCR, one entry per CDR3 protein. This sample yields about 690,000 distinct CDR3 sequences, of which 40% to 45% are seen a single time; approximately 29% belongs to the top ten. This CDR3 has 14 residues. Germline V lookup: CDR1 SGHTA, CDR2 FQGNSA. V lost 0 bases and J lost 3, with 8 bases in between. The sequence derives from an elderly man in good health. Specimen: blood. This chain connects TRBV7-2 to TRBJ2-5, with D uncertain. CDR3: CASSLAGRKETQYF. The CDR3 nucleotides are TGTGCCAGCAGCTTAGCGGGTCGGAAAGAGACCCAGTACTTC.